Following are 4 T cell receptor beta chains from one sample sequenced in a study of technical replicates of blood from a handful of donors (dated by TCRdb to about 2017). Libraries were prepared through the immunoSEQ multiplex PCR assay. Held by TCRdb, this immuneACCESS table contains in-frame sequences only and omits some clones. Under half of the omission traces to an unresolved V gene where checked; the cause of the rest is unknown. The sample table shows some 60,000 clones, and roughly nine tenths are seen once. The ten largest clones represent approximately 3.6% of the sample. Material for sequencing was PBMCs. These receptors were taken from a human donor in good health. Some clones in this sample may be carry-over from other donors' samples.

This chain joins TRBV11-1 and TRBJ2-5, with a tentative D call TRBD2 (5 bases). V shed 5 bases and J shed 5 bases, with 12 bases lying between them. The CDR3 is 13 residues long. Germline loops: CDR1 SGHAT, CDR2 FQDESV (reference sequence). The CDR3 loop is CASSRGLPETQYF. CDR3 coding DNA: TGTGCCAGCAGCCGAGGGCTTCCGGAGACCCAGTACTTC. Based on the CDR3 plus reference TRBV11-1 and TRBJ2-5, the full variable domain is EAEVAQSPRYKITEKSQAVAFWCDPISGHATLYWYRQILGQGPELLVQFQDESVVDDSQLPKDRFSAERLKGVDSTLKIQPAELGDSAMYLCASSRGLPETQYFGPGTRLLVL.

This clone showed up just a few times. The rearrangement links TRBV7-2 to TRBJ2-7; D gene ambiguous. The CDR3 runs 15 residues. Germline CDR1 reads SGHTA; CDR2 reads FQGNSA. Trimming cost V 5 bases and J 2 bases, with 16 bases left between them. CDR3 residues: CASSPPTASAYEQYF. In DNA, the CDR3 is TGTGCCAGCAGCCCCCCGACGGCCAGCGCCTACGAGCAGTACTTC.

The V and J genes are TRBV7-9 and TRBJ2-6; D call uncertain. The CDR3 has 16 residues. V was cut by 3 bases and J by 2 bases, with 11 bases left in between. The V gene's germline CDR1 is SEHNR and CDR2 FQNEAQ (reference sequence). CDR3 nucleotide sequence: TGTGCCAGCAGCTTCCCGTCGGTCCCTGGGGCCAACGTCCTGACTTTC. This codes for CASSFPSVPGANVLTF.

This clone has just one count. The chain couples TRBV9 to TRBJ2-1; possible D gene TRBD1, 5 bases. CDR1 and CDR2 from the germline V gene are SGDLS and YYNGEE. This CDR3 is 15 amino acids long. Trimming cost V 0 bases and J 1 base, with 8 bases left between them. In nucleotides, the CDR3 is TGTGCCAGCAGCGTAGGCAGGGAATCCTACAATGAGCAGTTCTTC. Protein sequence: CASSVGRESYNEQFF.